This entry concerns a single T cell receptor (beta chain). The data originate from a study of T-cell reconstitution after alpha-beta-depleted transplantation in children. The V and J ends lost 8 bases and 3 bases, in that order; junction bases with no gene match: 12. CDR3 length equals 16 residues. Germline values: CDR1 ENHRY, CDR2 SYGVKD. This sample's TCRbeta library carried unique molecular identifier barcodes. TCRdb itself ran the PCR reads through MiXCR, one entry per CDR3 protein. The data hold nearly 400,000 distinct CDR3 sequences, with roughly 22% observed a single time. The rearrangement links TRBV10-3 to TRBJ2-2; TRBD2 matches 7 bases. The source was PBMCs from the stem cell graft donor, collected from the stem cell graft. This clonotype originated in a human donor who donated a stem cell graft to a child with acute myeloid leukemia. Here the CDR3 DNA reads TGTGCCATCTCGGGAGAACCTAGCGGTTACACCGGGGAGCTGTTTTTT. Protein product: CAISGEPSGYTGELFF.